This TCR beta chain is from a study of blood T cells in healthy people across ages. A second PCR of roughly 7 to 11 cycles used a sample-barcoded 5' primer and a J-beta primer mix. MiXCR was run by TCRdb on the 5' RACE reads, yielding one entry per CDR3 protein. The sample holds approximately 960,000 distinct CDR3 sequences, 25% to 30% seen once. The data were also submitted as part of a second study, on T cells of mothers and their children. This second study notes: In the second PCR, M1S primer introduced barcodes and 2-4 random bases. Slightly higher overlap, not significant, was seen in related mother-child pairs than in unrelated pairs.

This clonotype was sampled from a woman aged 40 to 49 in good health. The specimen was blood.

The CDR3 nucleotides are TGTGCCAGCACTGTAATATGGACAGGGAATCAGCCCCAGCATTTT. Its translation is CASTVIWTGNQPQHF. The rearrangement links TRBV6-1 to TRBJ1-5; 8 nucleotides align to TRBD1. Germline loops: CDR1 MNHNS, CDR2 SASEGT. This CDR3 comprises 15 residues. The trim removed 7 bases at V and 4 bases at J, leaving 9 bases unmatched.